This is a list of T cell receptor beta chains from one sample in a study of vaccination effects on CD4 cells after COVID-19. Clones were sequenced by immunoSEQ multiplex PCR, and TCRdb holds only the in-frame ones, with some missing. The sample includes tens of thousands of clones, under 70% of them seen just once. The antigens these receptors bind are not known. The starting material was CD4+ T cells from PBMCs cultured with SARS-CoV-2 spike peptides, obtained before COVID-19 vaccination. Receptor source: a human donor who received a COVID-19 vaccine. Both conserved end residues are part of each CDR3. A D gene is named only where the DNA matches it firmly. Clone size is not always given. Where it is, it says once, few, many or a class for expanded clones.

clone size: .
CDR3 length: 17
D gene: TRBD1
J gene: TRBJ1-2
V gene: TRBV4-2
CDR3 DNA: TGTGCCAGCAGCCAACCCGGACAGGGGGTTTTGAGTTATGGCTACACCTTC
CDR3 protein: CASSQPGQGVLSYGYTF

clone size: few
CDR3 length: 12
D gene: TRBD1
J gene: TRBJ1-2
V gene: TRBV27
CDR3 DNA: TGTGCCAGCAGTCAACAGGGGTATGGCTACACCTTC
CDR3 protein: CASSQQGYGYTF

clone size: few
CDR3 length: 15
D gene: .
J gene: TRBJ1-4
V gene: TRBV7-9
CDR3 DNA: TGTGCCAGCAGCTTAGACAGAACAACTAATGAAAAACTGTTTTTT
CDR3 protein: CASSLDRTTNEKLFF

clone size: .
CDR3 length: 18
D gene: .
J gene: TRBJ2-6
V gene: TRBV7-9
CDR3 DNA: TGTGCCAGCGCCCGCGGGGCAGGCGTTAGCTCTGGGGCCAACGTCCTGACTTTC
CDR3 protein: CASARGAGVSSGANVLTF

clone size: few
CDR3 length: 14
D gene: TRBD1
J gene: TRBJ2-1
V gene: TRBV5-1
CDR3 DNA: TGCGCCAGCAGCTGGGGACAGGGTGTCCATGAGCAGTTCTTC
CDR3 protein: CASSWGQGVHEQFF

clone size: .
CDR3 length: 15
D gene: .
J gene: TRBJ1-3
V gene: TRBV6-1
CDR3 DNA: TGTGCCAGCAGTGAAGGGGGGCCCGCTGGAAACACCATATATTTT
CDR3 protein: CASSEGGPAGNTIYF

clone size: .
CDR3 length: 14
D gene: .
J gene: TRBJ1-3
V gene: TRBV5-1
CDR3 DNA: TGCGCCAGCAGCTTGGGAGGGCGCGGAAACACCATATATTTT
CDR3 protein: CASSLGGRGNTIYF

clone size: .
CDR3 length: 16
D gene: .
J gene: TRBJ2-5
V gene: TRBV5-6
CDR3 DNA: TGTGCCAGCAGCTGGGGGGGGCGAGGGAGTGGAGAGACCCAGTACTTC
CDR3 protein: CASSWGGRGSGETQYF

clone size: .
CDR3 length: 14
D gene: .
J gene: TRBJ2-7
V gene: TRBV5-6
CDR3 DNA: TGTGCCAGCAGCCCGTCCTCCGGGTCCTACGAGCAGTACTTC
CDR3 protein: CASSPSSGSYEQYF

clone size: .
CDR3 length: 13
D gene: TRBD1
J gene: TRBJ2-3
V gene: TRBV10-2
CDR3 DNA: TGCGCGGGCGGGGACAGGGGGGGCGATACGCAGTATTTT
CDR3 protein: CAGGDRGGDTQYF

clone size: .
CDR3 length: 14
D gene: .
J gene: TRBJ1-1
V gene: TRBV5-4
CDR3 DNA: TGTGCCAGCAGCTTTACAGCCACCAACACTGAAGCTTTCTTT
CDR3 protein: CASSFTATNTEAFF

clone size: few
CDR3 length: 14
D gene: .
J gene: TRBJ1-3
V gene: TRBV7-2
CDR3 DNA: TGTGCCAGCAGCCCCCAGACAGGAGGAAACACCATATATTTT
CDR3 protein: CASSPQTGGNTIYF

clone size: .
CDR3 length: 8
D gene: .
J gene: TRBJ1-2
V gene: TRBV30
CDR3 DNA: TGTGCCTTGAGGGGCTACACCTTC
CDR3 protein: CALRGYTF

clone size: .
CDR3 length: 14
D gene: .
J gene: TRBJ1-5
V gene: TRBV3-1/TRBV3-2
CDR3 DNA: TGTGCCAGCAGCGGAGGACATAGCAATCAGCCCCAGCATTTT
CDR3 protein: CASSGGHSNQPQHF

clone size: .
CDR3 length: 15
D gene: TRBD1
J gene: TRBJ1-1
V gene: TRBV3-1/TRBV3-2
CDR3 DNA: TGTGCCAGCAGCTCACGGACAGGAATGAACACTGAAGCTTTCTTT
CDR3 protein: CASSSRTGMNTEAFF

clone size: .
CDR3 length: 15
D gene: .
J gene: TRBJ1-2
V gene: TRBV6-5
CDR3 DNA: TGTGCCAGCAGTTACGGGGGCACCCTAGACTATGGCTACACCTTC
CDR3 protein: CASSYGGTLDYGYTF

clone size: .
CDR3 length: 16
D gene: TRBD2
J gene: TRBJ2-1
V gene: TRBV29-1
CDR3 DNA: TGCAGCGTCGTAGGCTGGGGACTAGCGGGAGGAGATGAGCAGTTCTTC
CDR3 protein: CSVVGWGLAGGDEQFF

clone size: many
CDR3 length: 14
D gene: .
J gene: TRBJ1-1
V gene: TRBV11-2
CDR3 DNA: TGTGCCAGCAGCTTAGACCCAGGGACCACTGAAGCTTTCTTT
CDR3 protein: CASSLDPGTTEAFF

clone size: .
CDR3 length: 15
D gene: TRBD1
J gene: TRBJ1-2
V gene: TRBV5-6
CDR3 DNA: TGTGCCAGCAGCTTGGGGGACAGGGAGCAGTATGGCTACACCTTC
CDR3 protein: CASSLGDREQYGYTF

clone size: .
CDR3 length: 11
D gene: .
J gene: TRBJ2-5
V gene: TRBV19
CDR3 DNA: TGTGCCAGTAGTATACGGGAGACCCAGTACTTC
CDR3 protein: CASSIRETQYF

clone size: few
CDR3 length: 14
D gene: .
J gene: TRBJ1-2
V gene: TRBV7-2
CDR3 DNA: TGTGCCAGCAGCTTAGAGTTGGGGGGCTATGGCTACACCTTC
CDR3 protein: CASSLELGGYGYTF

clone size: once
CDR3 length: 15
D gene: .
J gene: TRBJ1-1
V gene: TRBV2
CDR3 DNA: TGTGCCAGCAGTGAACAAGGACACAGGAACACTGAAGCTTTCTTT
CDR3 protein: CASSEQGHRNTEAFF

clone size: few
CDR3 length: 16
D gene: TRBD2
J gene: TRBJ2-1
V gene: TRBV28
CDR3 DNA: TGTGCCAGCAGTTTTAGCGGGACCTTTACCTACAATGAGCAGTTCTTC
CDR3 protein: CASSFSGTFTYNEQFF

clone size: .
CDR3 length: 16
D gene: .
J gene: TRBJ1-6
V gene: TRBV27
CDR3 DNA: TGTGCCAGCAGTTCCCCAGCGGGGAATTTGGGTTCACCCCTCCACTTT
CDR3 protein: CASSSPAGNLGSPLHF

clone size: few
CDR3 length: 14
D gene: TRBD1
J gene: TRBJ1-2
V gene: TRBV11-2
CDR3 DNA: TGTGCCAGCAGCTTTGGGACAGGGAACTATGGCTACACCTTC
CDR3 protein: CASSFGTGNYGYTF

clone size: .
CDR3 length: 15
D gene: TRBD1
J gene: TRBJ2-3
V gene: TRBV7-6
CDR3 DNA: TGTGCCAGCAGCTCATCCGGGACAGAGACAGATACGCAGTATTTT
CDR3 protein: CASSSSGTETDTQYF

clone size: .
CDR3 length: 15
D gene: .
J gene: TRBJ1-5
V gene: TRBV28
CDR3 DNA: TGTGCCAGCAGGCCTGACAGTTATAGCAATCAGCCCCAGCATTTT
CDR3 protein: CASRPDSYSNQPQHF

clone size: .
CDR3 length: 15
D gene: TRBD1
J gene: TRBJ1-2
V gene: TRBV27
CDR3 DNA: TGTGCCAGCAGTGGGACAGGGGGTAGTAACTATGGCTACACCTTC
CDR3 protein: CASSGTGGSNYGYTF

clone size: .
CDR3 length: 13
D gene: .
J gene: TRBJ2-5
V gene: TRBV5-1
CDR3 DNA: TGCGCCAGCAGCTTGCCTAGGGCAGAGACCCAGTACTTC
CDR3 protein: CASSLPRAETQYF

clone size: .
CDR3 length: 11
D gene: .
J gene: TRBJ1-4
V gene: TRBV20-1
CDR3 DNA: TGCAGTCCCACCCGGGCGGGAGAACTGTTTTTT
CDR3 protein: CSPTRAGELFF

clone size: .
CDR3 length: 11
D gene: .
J gene: TRBJ1-1
V gene: TRBV20-1
CDR3 DNA: TGCAGTGCTAGGGACAGTCCTGAAGCTTTCTTT
CDR3 protein: CSARDSPEAFF

clone size: .
CDR3 length: 13
D gene: TRBD1
J gene: TRBJ2-1
V gene: TRBV5-6
CDR3 DNA: TGTGCCAGCACCAACAGGGGGTTGAATGAGCAGTTCTTC
CDR3 protein: CASTNRGLNEQFF

clone size: once
CDR3 length: 12
D gene: .
J gene: TRBJ1-3
V gene: TRBV12-3/TRBV12-4
CDR3 DNA: TGTGCCAGCAGTTTAGGTCGAAACACCATATATTTT
CDR3 protein: CASSLGRNTIYF

clone size: .
CDR3 length: 15
D gene: TRBD2
J gene: TRBJ2-3
V gene: TRBV11-3
CDR3 DNA: TGTGCCAGCAGCTTAGGGGGGACTAGACCAGATACGCAGTATTTT
CDR3 protein: CASSLGGTRPDTQYF

clone size: many
CDR3 length: 14
D gene: .
J gene: TRBJ1-2
V gene: TRBV14
CDR3 DNA: TGTGCCAGCAGCCCTTTCCAGGGTACCTATGGCTACACCTTC
CDR3 protein: CASSPFQGTYGYTF